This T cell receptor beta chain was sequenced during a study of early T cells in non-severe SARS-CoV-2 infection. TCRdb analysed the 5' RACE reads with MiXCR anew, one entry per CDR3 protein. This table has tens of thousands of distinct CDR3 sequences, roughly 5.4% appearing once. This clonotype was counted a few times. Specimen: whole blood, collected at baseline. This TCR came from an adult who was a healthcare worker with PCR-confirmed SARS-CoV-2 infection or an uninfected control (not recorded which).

The DNA for the CDR3 is TGTGCCAGCAGCCTAATCAGTGGGGATCGGACTAATGAAAAACTGTTTTTT. Translated: CASSLISGDRTNEKLFF. The gene calls are TRBV7-9 and TRBJ1-4; no definite D call. The germline V and J ends were trimmed by 5 bases and 2 bases, with 18 bases remaining between them. Germline CDR1 is SEHNR and CDR2 is FQNEAQ (reference sequence). CDR3 length equals 17 residues. Drawing the rest from reference TRBV7-9 and TRBJ1-4, the complete variable domain is DTGVSQNPRHKITKRGQNVTFRCDPISEHNRLYWYRQTLGQGPEFLTYFQNEAQLEKSRLLSDRFSAERPKGSFSTLEIQRTEQGDSAMYLCASSLISGDRTNEKLFFGSGTQLSVL.